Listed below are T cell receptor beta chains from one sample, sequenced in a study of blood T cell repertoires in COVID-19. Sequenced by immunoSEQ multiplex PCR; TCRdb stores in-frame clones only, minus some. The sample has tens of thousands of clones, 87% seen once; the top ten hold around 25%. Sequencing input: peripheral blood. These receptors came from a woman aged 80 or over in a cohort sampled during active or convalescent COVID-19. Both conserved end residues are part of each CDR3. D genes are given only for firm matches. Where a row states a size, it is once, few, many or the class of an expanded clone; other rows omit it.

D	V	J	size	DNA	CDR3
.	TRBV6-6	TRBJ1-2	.	TGTGCCAGCAGTAAGGGACTGAATAACTATGGCTACACCTTC	CASSKGLNNYGYTF
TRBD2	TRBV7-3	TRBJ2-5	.	TGTGCCAGCAGCCCCTCGGGACTAGCGAAAGAGACCCAGTACTTC	CASSPSGLAKETQYF
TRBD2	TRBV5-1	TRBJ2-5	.	TGCGCCAGCAGCTTGGCCAGTAGCGGGGGGACGGTTCTAAACCAAGAGACCCAGTACTTC	CASSLASSGGTVLNQETQYF
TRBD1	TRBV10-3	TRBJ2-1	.	TGTGCCATCAGTGAAATCGGGACAGGGACCCATGAGCAGTTCTTC	CAISEIGTGTHEQFF
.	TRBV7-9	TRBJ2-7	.	TGTGCCAGCCAACTGAGCTCCTACGAGCAGTACTTC	CASQLSSYEQYF
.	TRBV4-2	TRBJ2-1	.	TGTGCCAGCAGCCCCCCGGCGGTAGACAATGAGCAGTTCTTC	CASSPPAVDNEQFF
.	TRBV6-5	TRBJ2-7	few	TGTGCCAGCAGTTATTGGACTGCCGGCAACGAGCAGTACTTC	CASSYWTAGNEQYF
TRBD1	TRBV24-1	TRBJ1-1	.	TGTGCCACCAGTGATACTCGACAGGGCTCCCCTGAAGCTTTCTTT	CATSDTRQGSPEAFF
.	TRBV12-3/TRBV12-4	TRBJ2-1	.	TGTGCCAGCAGTGGGTCGGGGGATGAGCAGTTCTTC	CASSGSGDEQFF
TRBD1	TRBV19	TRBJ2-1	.	TGTGCCAGTAGTAGAACGGTAACAGGGGGCTCCTACAATGAGCAGTTCTTC	CASSRTVTGGSYNEQFF
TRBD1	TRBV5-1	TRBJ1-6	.	TGCGCCAGCAGCTTGGAGGTCAGGGGGCGGTCAAATTCACCCCTCCACTTT	CASSLEVRGRSNSPLHF
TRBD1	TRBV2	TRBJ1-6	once	TGTGCCAGCACCGACAGGGGGTCGGGAAATTCACCCCTCCACTTT	CASTDRGSGNSPLHF
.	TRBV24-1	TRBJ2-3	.	TGTGCCACCAGTGATTTACAGGGATACACAGATACGCAGTATTTT	CATSDLQGYTDTQYF
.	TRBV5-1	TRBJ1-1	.	TGCGCCAGCAGCTCACAGACAGGGAACACTGAAGCTTTCTTT	CASSSQTGNTEAFF
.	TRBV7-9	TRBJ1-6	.	TGTGCCAGCAGCTCATGGTCCCGCACGAGCTCCTATAATTCACCCCTCCACTTT	CASSSWSRTSSYNSPLHF
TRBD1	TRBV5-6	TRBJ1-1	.	TGTGCCAGCAGCTTGGGTATCGGGCAGGGGGGCACTGAAGCTTTCTTT	CASSLGIGQGGTEAFF
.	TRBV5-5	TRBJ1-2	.	TGTGCCAGCAGCTTGGCACAGGCTAACTATGGCTACACCTTC	CASSLAQANYGYTF
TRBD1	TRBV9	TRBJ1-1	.	TGTGCCAGCAGCTCAAAACAGGGGGCGTACGCTGAAGCTTTCTTT	CASSSKQGAYAEAFF
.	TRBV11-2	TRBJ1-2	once	TGTGCCAGCAGTCAGTTGGTGGACAGCCCTGGCTACACCTTC	CASSQLVDSPGYTF
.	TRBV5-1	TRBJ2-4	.	TGCGCCAGCAGCTTGGGAGGTTTCACAGCCAAAAACATTCAGTACTTC	CASSLGGFTAKNIQYF
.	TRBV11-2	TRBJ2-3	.	TGTGCCAGCAGCTTAGCGGAGCTTGGCACAGATACGCAGTATTTT	CASSLAELGTDTQYF
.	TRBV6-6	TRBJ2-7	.	TGTGCCAGCAGTTACAGTCGCCAGGGCCCTTACGAGCAGTACTTC	CASSYSRQGPYEQYF
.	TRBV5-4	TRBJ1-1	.	TGTGCCAGCAGCTTGGCCACAGGCAGGTCCTCTGAAGCTTTCTTT	CASSLATGRSSEAFF
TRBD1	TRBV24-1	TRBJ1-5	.	TGTGCCACCAGTGACCCGCAGGGGGGCGAACAGCCCCAGCATTTT	CATSDPQGGEQPQHF
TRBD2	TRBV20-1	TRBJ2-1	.	TGCAGTGCTAGTCCACTAGCGGCTTCCTACAATGAGCAGTTCTTC	CSASPLAASYNEQFF
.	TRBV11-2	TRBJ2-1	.	TGTGCCAGCAGCTTGACAGATGATGAGCAGTTCTTC	CASSLTDDEQFF
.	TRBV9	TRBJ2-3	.	TGTGCCAGCAGCGTAGACAGTCCTTATAGCACAGATACGCAGTATTTT	CASSVDSPYSTDTQYF
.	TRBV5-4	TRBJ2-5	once	TGTGCCACGGGTCCACACGGGGCAGCCTCAGTCGAGAGGGGGGGGACCCAGTACTTC	CATGPHGAASVERGGTQYF
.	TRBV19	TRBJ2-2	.	TGTGCCAGTAGTATAGGGGGGCGGATCACCGGGGAGCTGTTTTTT	CASSIGGRITGELFF
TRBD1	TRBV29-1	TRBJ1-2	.	TGCAGCGCGTGGACAGGGGCCTATGGCTACACCTTC	CSAWTGAYGYTF
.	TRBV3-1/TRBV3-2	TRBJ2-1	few	TGTGCCAGCAGCCAAAAAAGGGGGAATGAGCAGTTCTTC	CASSQKRGNEQFF
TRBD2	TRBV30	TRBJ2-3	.	TGTGCCTGGAGTGTACTAGCGGGGGGCTCAGATACGCAGTATTTT	CAWSVLAGGSDTQYF
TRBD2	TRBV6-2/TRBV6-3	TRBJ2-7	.	TGTGCCAGCAGTTACCCAAGCGGGAGTAGGAGCGAGCAGTACTTC	CASSYPSGSRSEQYF
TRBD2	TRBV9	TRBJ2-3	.	TGTGCCAGCAGCCCCCGGCTAGCGGGGGGCACAGATACGCAGTATTTT	CASSPRLAGGTDTQYF
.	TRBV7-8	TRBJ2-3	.	TGTGCCAGCACCAAAATTAGCACAGATACGCAGTATTTT	CASTKISTDTQYF
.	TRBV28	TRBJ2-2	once	TGTGCCAGCAGTGCAGTCAACACCGGGGAGCTGTTTTTT	CASSAVNTGELFF
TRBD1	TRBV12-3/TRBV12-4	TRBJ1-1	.	TGTGCCAGCAGCCGACAGGGAATCACTGAAGCTTTCTTT	CASSRQGITEAFF
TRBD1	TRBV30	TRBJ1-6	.	TGTGCCTGGAGTGCGACAGGGGTTGCGTCACCCCTCCACTTT	CAWSATGVASPLHF
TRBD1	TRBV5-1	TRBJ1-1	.	TGCGCCAGCAGCTTTGCTACAGGGGGCGCGGGCACTGAAGCTTTCTTT	CASSFATGGAGTEAFF
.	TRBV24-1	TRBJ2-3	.	TGTGCCACCAGTGACCCCGGGCGGGCCAGCACAGATACGCAGTATTTT	CATSDPGRASTDTQYF
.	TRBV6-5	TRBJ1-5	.	TGTGCCAGCAGTACTCAGGGTAGTAATCAGCCCCAGCATTTT	CASSTQGSNQPQHF
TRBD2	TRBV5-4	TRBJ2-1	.	TGTGCCAGCAGCTTGGAGGGGACAGCGGGGGGCAATGAGCAGTTCTTC	CASSLEGTAGGNEQFF
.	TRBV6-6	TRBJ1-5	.	TGTGCCAGCAGTTACGAGGGCCTAGGCAATCAGCCCCAGCATTTT	CASSYEGLGNQPQHF
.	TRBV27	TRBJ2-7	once	TGTGCCAGCAGTCCCCGGCCATACGGTCCCGGGAGGGACAGCTCCTACGAGCAGTACTTC	CASSPRPYGPGRDSSYEQYF
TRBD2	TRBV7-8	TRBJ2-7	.	TGTGCCAGCAGCGAAGGGACTAGCGGGAGGGCTTACGAGCAGTACTTC	CASSEGTSGRAYEQYF
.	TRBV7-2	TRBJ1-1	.	TGTGCCAGCAGCTTACGTTGGAGTTCTAACACTGAAGCTTTCTTT	CASSLRWSSNTEAFF
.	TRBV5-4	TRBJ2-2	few	TGTGCCAGCAGCATACAGCCGAACACCGGGGAGCTGTTTTTT	CASSIQPNTGELFF
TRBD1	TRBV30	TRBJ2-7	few	TGTGCCTCCTCCCCCAGGGGGAGCTCCTACGAGCAGTACTTC	CASSPRGSSYEQYF
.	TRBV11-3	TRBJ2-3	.	TGTGCCAGCAGCTATCGCCGGTTTGGTACGCAGTATTTT	CASSYRRFGTQYF
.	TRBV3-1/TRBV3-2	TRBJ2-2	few	TGTGCCAGCAGCCTTTCCGGTTACACCGGGGAGCTGTTTTTT	CASSLSGYTGELFF